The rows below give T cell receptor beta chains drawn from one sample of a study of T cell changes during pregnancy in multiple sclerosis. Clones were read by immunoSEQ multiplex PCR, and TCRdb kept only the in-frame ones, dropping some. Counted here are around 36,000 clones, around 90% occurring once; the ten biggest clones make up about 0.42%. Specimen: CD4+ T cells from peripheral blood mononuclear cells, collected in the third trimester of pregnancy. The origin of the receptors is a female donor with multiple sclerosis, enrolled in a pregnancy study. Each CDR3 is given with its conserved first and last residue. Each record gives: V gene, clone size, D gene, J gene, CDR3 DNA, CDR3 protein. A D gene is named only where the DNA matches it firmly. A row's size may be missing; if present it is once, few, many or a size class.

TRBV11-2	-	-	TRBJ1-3	TGTGCCAGCAGCTTACAGGGGCCTGAGATTGGAAACACCATATATTTT	CASSLQGPEIGNTIYF
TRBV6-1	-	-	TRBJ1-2	TGTGCCAGCAGTCGGGAGGGGCAGAACTATGGCTACACCTTC	CASSREGQNYGYTF
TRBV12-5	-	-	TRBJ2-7	TGTGCTAGTGGTTTGTCCCCAGGGGGGCTAATTAACGAGCAGTACTTC	CASGLSPGGLINEQYF
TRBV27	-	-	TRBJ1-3	TGTGCCAGCAGGGCCGGGGGGCGTGGAAACACCATATATTTT	CASRAGGRGNTIYF
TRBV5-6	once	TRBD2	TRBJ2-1	TGTGCCAGCAGCTCTAAACTAGCGCCCTCCTACAATGAGCAGTTCTTC	CASSSKLAPSYNEQFF
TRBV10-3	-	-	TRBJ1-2	TGTGCCATCAGGGGGGCGCGTGGCTATGGCTACACCTTC	CAIRGARGYGYTF
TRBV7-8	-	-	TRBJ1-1	TGTGCCAGCAGCTTAGGGTCCAGGGGCTTCACTGAAGCTTTCTTT	CASSLGSRGFTEAFF
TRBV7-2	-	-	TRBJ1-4	TGTGCCAGCAGCTTACAACAGGGTTCGAGGGAAAAACTGTTTTTT	CASSLQQGSREKLFF
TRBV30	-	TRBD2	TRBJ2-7	TGTGCCTGGACTAGCGGGAACTCCTACGAGCAGTACTTC	CAWTSGNSYEQYF
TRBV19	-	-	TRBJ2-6	TGTGCCAGTATCCCAACGGGTACTGGGGCCAACGTCCTGACTTTC	CASIPTGTGANVLTF
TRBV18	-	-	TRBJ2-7	TGTGCCAGCTCACCCCCAAGGGGCTCCTACGAGCAGTACTTC	CASSPPRGSYEQYF
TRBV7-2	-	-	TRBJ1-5	TGTGCCAGCAGCTTCCCCCCTAATCAGCCCCAGCATTTT	CASSFPPNQPQHF
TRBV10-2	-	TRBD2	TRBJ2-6	TGCGCCAGCAGTGACCGGGGACTAGCGGAGGTCAACGTCCTGACTTTC	CASSDRGLAEVNVLTF
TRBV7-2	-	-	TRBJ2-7	TGTGCCAGCAGCTTCCGCAGGGCCTACGAGCAGTACTTC	CASSFRRAYEQYF
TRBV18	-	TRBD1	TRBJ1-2	TGTGCCAGCTCACAGGACAGGGATGGCTACACCTTC	CASSQDRDGYTF
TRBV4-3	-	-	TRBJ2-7	TGCGCCAGCAGCCAAGGACTTAACTACGAGCAGTACTTC	CASSQGLNYEQYF
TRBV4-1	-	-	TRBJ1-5	TGCGCCAGCAGCTCCGGGACAAGGAGTGATAGCAATCAGCCCCAGCATTTT	CASSSGTRSDSNQPQHF
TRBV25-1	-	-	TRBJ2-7	TGTGCCAGCTACCGAACAGGCAGCTCCTACGAGCAGTACTTC	CASYRTGSSYEQYF